The 18 T cell receptor beta chains presented below share a single source sample, sequenced in a study of T cell changes during pregnancy in multiple sclerosis (dated by TCRdb to the late 2010s). Receptor amplification or capture employed the immunoSEQ multiplex PCR assay. In its TCRdb copy, this immuneACCESS table keeps in-frame sequences only and misses some clones. Where compared with another copy, unresolved V genes explain less than half of these, and the others have no known cause. The sample includes some 45,000 clones, with around nine tenths observed a single time. The biggest ten clones account for around 1% of the sample. The sequencing used CD4+ T cells from peripheral blood mononuclear cells, collected after pregnancy. The receptors shown here come from a female donor with multiple sclerosis, enrolled in a pregnancy study.

J is TRBJ1-2 and V is TRBV6-1, with 7 bases identical to TRBD1. From germline, CDR1 is MNHNS and CDR2 SASEGT. V was pared by 7 bases and J by 3 bases, with 8 bases of the junction left unmatched. The CDR3 runs to 14 residues. The CDR3 region has the DNA TGTGCCAGCACCCCAGGGGGGACAGACTATGGCTACACCTTC. Protein sequence: CASTPGGTDYGYTF.

The genes are TRBV19 and TRBJ1-5; 7 bases match TRBD1. The length of the CDR3 is 19 residues. V shed 5 bases and J 6 bases; nucleotides not matched to a gene: 22. Per germline, CDR1 LNHDA and CDR2 SQIVND (reference sequence). CDR3: CASSPGDRKMTTWRQPQHF. In nucleotides, the CDR3 is TGTGCCAGTAGTCCTGGGGACAGAAAAATGACTACTTGGCGTCAGCCCCAGCATTTT.

The chain recombines TRBV19 with TRBJ1-4; no clear D gene. Germline V gives CDR1 LNHDA, CDR2 SQIVND (reference sequence). The V end was cut by 10 bases, the J end by 0 bases, with 15 bases between. This CDR3 is 15 amino acids long. In DNA, the CDR3 is TGTGCCACGAGCTCTATTACCTCAACTAATGAAAAACTGTTTTTT. It translates to CATSSITSTNEKLFF. Looking up the rest from reference TRBV19 and TRBJ1-4 gives the full variable domain: DGGITQSPKYLFRKEGQNVTLSCEQNLNHDAMYWYRQDPGQGLRLIYYSQIVNDFQKGDIAEGYSVSREKKESFPLTVTSAQKNPTAFYLCATSSITSTNEKLFFGSGTQLSVL.

The gene calls are TRBV10-3 and TRBJ1-1, with 8 bases that match TRBD1. V lost 6 bases to trimming and J lost 4 bases; unmatched junction nucleotides: 13. The CDR3 runs to 16 residues. From germline, CDR1 is ENHRY and CDR2 SYGVKD. CDR3 sequence: CAIRDRERSGGTEAFF. CDR3 in DNA: TGTGCCATCAGGGACAGGGAAAGGTCCGGGGGCACTGAAGCTTTCTTT.

This chain links TRBV10-3 with TRBJ1-5; TRBD1 might be the D (5 bases). CDR3 length: 14 residues. The V end lost 3 bases, the J end lost 6 bases, and 12 bases lay between the germline ends. Germline V gives CDR1 ENHRY, CDR2 SYGVKD. The CDR3: CAISEGEQLQPQHF. The CDR3, as DNA: TGTGCCATCAGTGAAGGGGAACAGCTTCAGCCCCAGCATTTT.

J is TRBJ1-3 and V is TRBV9; no firm D call. The CDR3 consists of 17 residues. Between the trimmed V and J ends, which lost 0 bases and 8 bases, there was a span of 21 bases. Germline V gives CDR1 SGDLS, CDR2 YYNGEE. CDR3 in DNA: TGTGCCAGCAGCGTAGCGGCGGGTCTAGGACTGTGGCACACCATATATTTT. It codes for CASSVAAGLGLWHTIYF.

In this sample, this clone turned up once. V usage is TRBV29-1 and J usage is TRBJ2-3; 7 bases line up with TRBD1. CDR1 SQVTM and CDR2 ANQGSEA come from the germline V gene. The V gene end was trimmed by 7 bases and the J gene end by 0 bases; junction bases not matched to a gene: 7. The CDR3 contains 14 residues. The CDR3 loop is CSAWDRTSTDTQYF. The DNA for the CDR3 is TGCAGCGCATGGGACAGAACTAGCACAGATACGCAGTATTTT.

The chain uses TRBV5-4 and TRBJ1-2; the D gene is possibly TRBD1 (6 bases). V was cut by 0 bases and J by 4 bases, with 7 bases left in between. The CDR3 spans 13 residues. CDR1 and CDR2 from the germline V gene are SGHNT and YYREEE (reference sequence). CDR3 in DNA: TGTGCCAGCAGCTTGGACAGGGTCTATGGCTACACCTTC. It encodes CASSLDRVYGYTF.

The chain joins TRBV5-1 to TRBJ2-1; TRBD2 agrees at 9 bases. Germline lookup yields CDR1 SGHRS and CDR2 YFSETQ. After removal of 0 bases from V and 4 bases from J, the junction contained 14 bases not matched to a gene. The CDR3 is made up of 19 amino acids. The CDR3 DNA reads as TGCGCCAGCAGCTTGGACACGAGAGTAGCTAGCGGGGCATACAATGAGCAGTTCTTC. It is translated as CASSLDTRVASGAYNEQFF.

The chain links TRBV5-4 to TRBJ2-1, with 8 nucleotides matching TRBD2. Germline V gene data show CDR1 as SGHNT and CDR2 as YYREEE (reference sequence). Losses at the gene ends were 4 bases for V and 7 bases for J; bases not matched to a gene: 10. The CDR3 sequence is 15 residues long. DNA for the CDR3: TGTGCCAGCAGCCCAACGGGGGGGTTTTGGAATGAGCAGTTCTTC. Protein product: CASSPTGGFWNEQFF.

Here the CDR3 reads CASVEQPLYGYTF. The CDR3 DNA reads TGTGCCAGCGTTGAACAACCCCTCTATGGCTACACCTTC. The chain combines TRBV6-6 with TRBJ1-2; D unclear. The CDR3 is 13 amino acids. Germline V CDR1 and CDR2: MNHNY, SVGAGI (reference sequence). V lost 8 bases and J 4 bases, leaving 14 bases between the germline ends.

This clone came up a few times. The chain joins TRBV30 to TRBJ1-6; D unresolved. The V end lost 0 bases, the J end lost 2 bases, and 5 bases lay between the germline ends. This CDR3 spans 14 amino acids. Germline CDR1 GTSNPN, CDR2 SVGIG (reference sequence). This CDR3 reads CAWSVQAYNSPLHF. The CDR3 DNA follows: TGTGCCTGGAGTGTTCAGGCCTATAATTCACCCCTCCACTTT.

The chain couples TRBV5-1 to TRBJ2-3; 9 positions agree with TRBD2. The CDR3 is 15 amino acids. Trimming removed 0 bases from V and 1 base from J; junction bases left unmatched: 0. Germline V gene sequence: CDR1 SGHRS, CDR2 YFSETQ. DNA for the CDR3: TGCGCCAGCAGCTTGGTAGCGGGGGGCACAGATACGCAGTATTTT. It yields the protein CASSLVAGGTDTQYF.

The chain combines TRBV30 with TRBJ1-1; D is unclear. The germline V and J ends were trimmed by 3 bases and 1 base, with 9 bases remaining between them. This CDR3 spans 13 amino acids. The V gene's germline CDR1 is GTSNPN and CDR2 SVGIG (reference sequence). The CDR3 sequence: CAWSIQKNTEAFF. The CDR3 coding sequence is TGTGCCTGGAGCATACAGAAGAACACTGAAGCTTTCTTT.

CDR3 loop: CASSQGAPLAGGKETQYF. The CDR3 bases are TGCGCCAGCAGCCAGGGAGCGCCTTTAGCGGGGGGGAAAGAGACCCAGTACTTC. The gene calls are TRBV4-1 and TRBJ2-5; 11 bases line up with TRBD2. CDR3 size: 18 residues. Trimming at V came to 3 bases and at J to 3 bases, leaving 12 bases not matched to a gene. Per the germline V gene, CDR1 is MGHRA and CDR2 is YSYEKL.

The rearrangement uses TRBV25-1 and TRBJ2-3; D gene uncertain. The germline V gene encodes CDR1 MGHDK and CDR2 SYGVNS. CDR3 length equals 13 residues. V lost 2 bases, J lost 6 bases, and 9 bases lay in between. The CDR3 nucleotides are TGTGCCAGCAGTGAAATTGGCATGGATACGCAGTATTTT. Encoded protein: CASSEIGMDTQYF.

The rearrangement uses TRBV2 and TRBJ1-1; maybe TRBD1 (5 bases). Trimming took off 9 bases at V and 1 base at J, with 9 bases between the two ends. Germline CDR1 and CDR2: SNHLY and FYNNEI. This CDR3 has 12 amino acids. CDR3 protein: CASATANTEAFF. As DNA, the CDR3 is TGTGCCAGTGCGACAGCGAACACTGAAGCTTTCTTT. The entire variable domain, with the rest obtained from reference TRBV2 and TRBJ1-1, is as follows: EPEVTQTPSHQVTQMGQEVILRCVPISNHLYFYWYRQILGQKVEFLVSFYNNEISEKSEIFDDQFSVERPDGSNFTLKIRSTKLEDSAMYFCASATANTEAFFGQGTRLTVV.

In nucleotides, the CDR3 is TGTGCCAGCAGCTTAATGGGGGGATTGGCAGATACGCAGTATTTT. Translated, it gives CASSLMGGLADTQYF. The chain has TRBV11-2 and TRBJ2-3; tentatively, D is TRBD2 (6 bases). This CDR3 has 15 amino acids. Looked up from germline, CDR1 is SGHAT and CDR2 is FQNNGV. The V and J ends lost 2 bases and 4 bases respectively, with 13 bases between them.